The sequence of this T cell receptor beta chain was determined in a study of CD8 T cells in Susac syndrome. General study findings and limits: It was acknowledged in the study that its TCR sequencing and HLA analysis involved a relatively small number of individuals.

Random-hexamer reverse transcription was applied to about 0.45 to 1 ug RNA. Amplification of TCR beta CDR3 across 54 Vbeta and 13 Jbeta was performed with immunoSEQ multiplex PCR. TCRdb re-called the immunoSEQ multiplex PCR reads through MiXCR, storing one row per CDR3 protein. The sample holds around 99,000 distinct CDR3 sequences, roughly 97% seen once. V shed 6 bases, J shed 2 bases, and the junction held 12 bases outside the gene matches. This CDR3 contains 16 residues. This clonotype was seen only once. As yet, its antigen is unknown. The authors carried out high-throughput sequencing of TCR beta. They applied it to CD8+ and CD4+ T cells obtained from blood.

The TCR originated in a human donor in good health. Sequencing was carried out using CD4+ T cells from PBMCs. This chain links TRBV12-3 or TRBV12-4 with TRBJ1-2; 7 bases map to TRBD1. Written as DNA, the CDR3 is TGTGCCAGCAGCACCCCCCGGGGAGGGGGCAACTATGGCTACACCTTC. It translates to CASSTPRGGGNYGYTF.